The 30 T cell receptor beta chains presented below share a single source sample, sequenced in a study of blood T cell repertoires in COVID-19. TCRdb keeps only in-frame clones here, not all; method: immunoSEQ multiplex PCR. This table has 200,000 to 300,000 clones, approximately 87% appearing once. The sequencing input was peripheral blood. Receptors were obtained from a woman aged 40 to 49 who had recovered from COVID-19.

The chain carries TRBV5-5 and TRBJ1-1; TRBD1 might be the D (5 bases). The CDR3 consists of 15 residues. Looked up from germline, CDR1 is SGHKS and CDR2 is YYEKEE (reference sequence). Trimming took off 3 bases at V and 4 bases at J, with 16 bases between the two ends. CDR3 residues: CASSSLVRVGTEAFF. The CDR3 DNA follows: TGTGCCAGCAGCTCCCTAGTCAGGGTCGGCACTGAAGCTTTCTTT.

V gene TRBV7-9 combines with J gene TRBJ2-7; maybe TRBD2 (6 bases). CDR1 and CDR2 (germline): SEHNR, FQNEAQ (reference sequence). The CDR3 has 13 amino acids. Trimming cost V 2 bases and J 6 bases, with 11 bases left between them. This chain's CDR3 is CASSLLTGGEQYF. In nucleotides, the CDR3 is TGTGCCAGCAGCTTACTGACCGGGGGCGAGCAGTACTTC.

V usage is TRBV5-1 and J usage is TRBJ2-5; D is perhaps TRBD1 (5 bases). CDR1 is SGHRS and CDR2 is YFSETQ in the germline V gene. Trimming took off 1 base at V and 1 base at J, with 8 bases between the two ends. The CDR3 totals 14 residues. The CDR3 DNA reads TGCGCCAGCAGCTTGTTTACAGGCCAAGAGACCCAGTACTTC. Residues: CASSLFTGQETQYF.

The rearrangement uses TRBV6-5 and TRBJ2-7; the match to TRBD2 covers 13 bases. The CDR3 consists of 15 residues. V shed 5 bases and J 3 bases; nucleotides not matched to a gene: 4. Germline V gene lookup returns CDR1 MNHEY and CDR2 SVGAGI. The CDR3 coding sequence is TGTGCCAGCAGTACGGGACTAGCGGGGATCTACGAGCAGTACTTC. It is translated as CASSTGLAGIYEQYF.

The chain uses TRBV4-3 and TRBJ2-3; possible D gene TRBD2, 5 bases. Trimming left V 0 bases short and J 7 bases short, with 14 bases between. The germline V gene has CDR1 LGHNA and CDR2 YSLEER. The CDR3 is 15 residues long. CDR3 nucleotides: TGCGCCAGCAGCCAAGATATCCGGGATGATTATACGCAGTATTTT. Protein product: CASSQDIRDDYTQYF.

This clone is a singleton in its sample. The rearrangement joins TRBV6-5 to TRBJ1-3, with 8 bases that match TRBD1. The J segment lost 4 bases and the V segment lost 4 bases, leaving 3 bases of the junction unmatched. The germline CDR1 and CDR2 sequences are MNHEY and SVGAGI. This CDR3 comprises 14 residues. In nucleotides, the CDR3 is TGTGCCAGCAGTTCGACAGGGGCAGGAAACACCATATATTTT. Encoded protein: CASSSTGAGNTIYF.

This clone was counted once. V gene TRBV4-1 combines with J gene TRBJ1-1; 8 nucleotides line up with TRBD1. Germline loops: CDR1 MGHRA, CDR2 YSYEKL. The CDR3 has 17 amino acids. The J segment lost 1 base and the V segment lost 3 bases, leaving 10 bases of the junction unmatched. The CDR3 spells CASSQDRVSAPNTEAFF. The CDR3 DNA reads TGCGCCAGCAGCCAGGACAGGGTGTCCGCCCCGAACACTGAAGCTTTCTTT.

This clone has only one observation. The V gene is TRBV7-2, the J gene TRBJ2-3; D is uncertain. The CDR3 extends over 15 amino acids. The V gene's germline CDR1 is SGHTA and CDR2 FQGNSA. Trimming pared 0 bases from V and 5 bases from J, leaving 12 bases between. CDR3 bases: TGTGCCAGCAGCTTAGCAGTTTTCCGGGTAGATACGCAGTATTTT. Translation gives CASSLAVFRVDTQYF.

This clone has a single count. The chain has TRBV11-2 and TRBJ2-3, with D tentatively TRBD1 (6 bases). This CDR3 has 15 amino acids. The V end lost 2 bases, the J end lost 8 bases, and 17 bases lay between the germline ends. Germline V gives CDR1 SGHAT, CDR2 FQNNGV. CDR3 amino acids: CASSLLRDGRGTQYF. The DNA of the CDR3 is TGTGCCAGCAGCTTACTCCGGGACGGCAGGGGTACGCAGTATTTT.

V gene TRBV15 combines with J gene TRBJ2-7; D possibly corresponds to TRBD1 (5 bases). This CDR3 has 15 residues. V was pared by 0 bases and J by 4 bases, with 13 bases between. The germline CDR1 and CDR2 sequences are LNHNV and YYDKDF (reference sequence). As DNA, the CDR3 is TGTGCCACCAGCAGAGAACATGGGGCTAGTTACGAGCAGTACTTC. This sequence encodes CATSREHGASYEQYF.

Only one count was recorded for this clone. The rearrangement joins TRBV11-2 to TRBJ2-7; 9 bases line up with TRBD1. The V gene end was trimmed by 0 bases and the J gene end by 1 base; junction bases not matched to a gene: 4. CDR1 and CDR2 from the germline V gene are SGHAT and FQNNGV. The CDR3 covers 16 residues. This chain's CDR3 is CASSLDPDRGSYEQYF. CDR3 DNA: TGTGCCAGCAGCTTAGATCCGGACAGGGGTTCCTACGAGCAGTACTTC.

The chain carries TRBV6-2 or TRBV6-3 and TRBJ1-2, with 9 nucleotides matching TRBD1. The CDR3 has 13 residues. The ends lost 2 bases at V and 8 bases at J; junction bases unmatched: 3. Per the germline V gene, CDR1 is MNHEY and CDR2 is SVGEGT. The CDR3 DNA follows: TGTGCCAGCAGTTACCTGGGACAGGGAGGCTACACCTTC. Its protein is CASSYLGQGGYTF.

The chain joins TRBV2 to TRBJ1-2; 8 positions match TRBD1. V trimming: 3 bases; J trimming: 8 bases; junction bases outside the gene matches: 8. This CDR3 has 14 amino acids. Germline V gene lookup returns CDR1 SNHLY and CDR2 FYNNEI. CDR3 sequence (DNA): TGTGCCAGCAGTGATCCCCAGGGGGCGGGAGGCTACACCTTC. This codes for CASSDPQGAGGYTF.

This sequence joins TRBV7-9 and TRBJ2-7; D call uncertain. Germline V gives CDR1 SEHNR, CDR2 FQNEAQ (reference sequence). V was trimmed by 2 bases and J by 1 base, leaving 9 bases between them. CDR3 length: 14 amino acids. Here the CDR3 reads CASSLSGESYEQYF. In nucleotides, the CDR3 is TGTGCCAGCAGCTTAAGTGGAGAGTCCTACGAGCAGTACTTC.

A few counts support this clone. The J gene is TRBJ1-1, the V gene TRBV18, with TRBD1 identical over 7 bases. The CDR3 length is 13 residues. V dropped 4 bases and J dropped 2; count of bases not matched to a gene: 1. Per the germline V gene, CDR1 is KGHSH and CDR2 is LQKENI. CDR3 DNA: TGTGCCAGCTCACGGGACAGTAACACTGAAGCTTTCTTT. Protein sequence: CASSRDSNTEAFF.

The chain combines TRBV11-2 with TRBJ2-7, with 10 bases fitting TRBD2. The germline gives CDR1 SGHAT, CDR2 FQNNGV. The CDR3 extends over 13 amino acids. The V gene end was trimmed by 8 bases and the J gene end by 7 bases; junction bases not matched to a gene: 8. The CDR3, as DNA: TGTGCCAGCTCCTTAGCGGGGGGAATAGAGCAGTACTTC. Translated: CASSLAGGIEQYF.

J is TRBJ1-2 and V is TRBV7-3; unclear D gene. The CDR3 extends over 13 amino acids. Germline V gives CDR1 SGHTA, CDR2 FQGTGA. V gave up 3 bases and J gave up 9 bases, with 14 bases separating them. DNA of the CDR3: TGTGCCAGCAGCTTTGATGGCAAACCCCGCTACACCTTC. It translates to CASSFDGKPRYTF.

The gene calls are TRBV12-3 or TRBV12-4 and TRBJ2-7, with TRBD1 matching 7 bases. Trimming at V came to 4 bases and at J to 8 bases, leaving 5 bases not matched to a gene. The CDR3 loop spans 12 amino acids. The CDR3 region is CASSYDRVKQYF. The CDR3 DNA reads TGTGCCAGCAGTTACGACAGGGTCAAGCAGTACTTC.

The rearrangement links TRBV5-1 to TRBJ2-7, with D unclear. CDR3 length: 12 residues. From germline, CDR1 is SGHRS and CDR2 YFSETQ. Trimming took 0 bases from V and 3 from J, leaving 4 bases between them. CDR3 sequence: CASSLGHYEQYF. The CDR3 nucleotides read TGCGCCAGCAGCTTGGGACACTACGAGCAGTACTTC. Full variable domain (outside the CDR3, taken from reference TRBV5-1 and TRBJ2-7): KAGVTQTPRYLIKTRGQQVTLSCSPISGHRSVSWYQQTPGQGLQFLFEYFSETQRNKGNFPGRFSGRQFSNSRSEMNVSTLELGDSALYLCASSLGHYEQYFGPGTRLTVT.

The chain's CDR3 is CAWSRPIYLFTQYF. Here the CDR3 DNA reads TGTGCCTGGAGCAGGCCCATATATTTGTTTACGCAGTATTTT. V usage is TRBV30 and J usage is TRBJ2-3; D gene unclear. V lost 3 bases, J lost 8 bases, and 18 bases lay in between. The CDR3 has 14 residues. The germline V gene encodes CDR1 GTSNPN and CDR2 SVGIG (reference sequence).

This clone was counted once. The chain combines TRBV20-1 with TRBJ1-5; D is uncertain. The V end was cut by 3 bases, the J end by 4 bases, with 10 bases between. Germline V gives CDR1 DFQATT, CDR2 SNEGSKA (reference sequence). The CDR3 is made up of 13 amino acids. CDR3 loop: CSASASDNQPQHF. DNA of the CDR3: TGCAGTGCTAGTGCTAGCGATAATCAGCCCCAGCATTTT.

This rearrangement joins TRBV6-5 to TRBJ1-1; no definite D call. The germline V gene has CDR1 MNHEY and CDR2 SVGAGI. V lost 3 bases and J lost 4, with 12 bases in between. There are 14 residues in the CDR3. The CDR3, as DNA: TGTGCCAGCAGTTATCAGGCGAGCGGCACTGAAGCTTTCTTT. It codes for CASSYQASGTEAFF.

This chain joins TRBV5-1 and TRBJ2-7, with 14 positions matching TRBD2. The V gene end was trimmed by 4 bases and the J gene end by 2 bases; junction bases not matched to a gene: 5. This CDR3 contains 16 residues. The V gene's germline CDR1 is SGHRS and CDR2 YFSETQ. CDR3 protein: CASSPMTSGGAYEQYF. In DNA form, the CDR3 reads TGCGCCAGCAGCCCCATGACTAGCGGGGGGGCCTACGAGCAGTACTTC.

The chain uses TRBV15 and TRBJ2-3; TRBD2 aligns across 7 bases. V lost 0 bases and J lost 5; bases outside the gene matches: 5. The CDR3 has 15 residues. CDR1 and CDR2 (germline): LNHNV, YYDKDF (reference sequence). CDR3 residues: CATSRDSASGDTQYF. As DNA, the CDR3 is TGTGCCACCAGCAGAGATTCGGCTAGCGGAGATACGCAGTATTTT.

The chain couples TRBV5-6 to TRBJ1-2, with 8 bases aligning to TRBD1. The CDR3 contains 15 residues. The trim removed 4 bases at V and 3 bases at J, leaving 8 bases unmatched. Germline CDR1 and CDR2: SGHDT and YYEEEE. The CDR3 loop is CASSPDRDGYYGYTF. DNA for the CDR3: TGTGCCAGCAGCCCGGACAGGGATGGATACTATGGCTACACCTTC.

The CDR3 coding sequence is TGTGCCAGCAGCTCGGGGACAGGTTCTGGCCAAGAGACCCAGTACTTC. Translated: CASSSGTGSGQETQYF. The chain joins TRBV11-3 to TRBJ2-5; the match to TRBD1 covers 8 bases. V lost 4 bases to trimming and J lost 1 base; unmatched junction nucleotides: 8. Germline CDR1 reads SGHNT; CDR2 reads YENEEA. The CDR3 is made up of 16 amino acids.

The rearrangement uses TRBV2 and TRBJ1-1; D is ambiguous. V was cut by 2 bases and J by 1 base, with 5 bases left in between. The CDR3 is 13 amino acids. Looked up from germline, CDR1 is SNHLY and CDR2 is FYNNEI. CDR3 DNA sequence: TGTGCCAGCAGTGAACACTGGAACACTGAAGCTTTCTTT. The encoded protein is CASSEHWNTEAFF.

CDR3 sequence (DNA): TGTGCCAGCAGTGAAGCGAGGGGGGAGCTGTTTTTT. Translating it yields CASSEARGELFF. The J gene is TRBJ2-2, the V gene TRBV2; D remains unclear. V gave up 0 bases and J gave up 8 bases, with 4 bases separating them. Germline-derived CDR1 and CDR2 are SNHLY and FYNNEI. The CDR3 has 12 residues.

The chain joins TRBV3-1 (or the pseudogene TRBV3-2) to TRBJ1-1, with a weak D call TRBD1 (5 bases). The CDR3 is made up of 14 amino acids. V lost 2 bases and J lost 8, with 15 bases in between. CDR1 and CDR2 from the germline V gene are LGHDT and YNNKEL (reference sequence). The CDR3 reads CASSQTYSGGEAFF. CDR3 bases: TGTGCCAGCAGCCAAACGTACAGCGGGGGAGAAGCTTTCTTT.

This clone was detected only once. J is TRBJ1-5 and V is TRBV4-2, with 7 bases identical to TRBD1. There are 15 residues in the CDR3. Germline CDR1 and CDR2: LGHNA and YNFKEQ. V lost 4 bases, J lost 6 bases, and 9 bases stayed unmatched. CDR3 coding DNA: TGTGCCAGCAGCCTCCGCGGAGGGGGCGGTCAGCCCCAGCATTTT. Translated: CASSLRGGGGQPQHF.